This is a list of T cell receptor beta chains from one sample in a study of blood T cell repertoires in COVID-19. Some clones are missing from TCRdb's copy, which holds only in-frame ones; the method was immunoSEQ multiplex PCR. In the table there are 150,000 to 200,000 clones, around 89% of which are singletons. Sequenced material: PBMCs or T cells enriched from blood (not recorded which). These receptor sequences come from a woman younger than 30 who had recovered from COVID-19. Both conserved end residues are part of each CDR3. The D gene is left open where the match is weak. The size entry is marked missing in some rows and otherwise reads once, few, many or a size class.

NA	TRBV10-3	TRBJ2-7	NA	CAARGGADEQYF	TGTGCCGCCCGAGGTGGGGCAGACGAGCAGTACTTC
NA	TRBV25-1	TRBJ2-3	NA	CASSEYTSPLSTDTQYF	TGTGCCAGCAGTGAATATACGAGCCCCCTAAGCACAGATACGCAGTATTTT
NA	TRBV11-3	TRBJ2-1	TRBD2	CASSFRTSQGNEQFF	TGTGCCAGCAGCTTTCGGACTAGCCAAGGGAATGAGCAGTTCTTC
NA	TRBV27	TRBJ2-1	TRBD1	CASSLPRQGAYNEQFF	TGTGCCAGCAGTTTACCGCGACAGGGGGCGTACAATGAGCAGTTCTTC
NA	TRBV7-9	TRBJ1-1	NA	CASSLYISTEAFF	TGTGCCAGCAGCTTATATATTAGCACTGAAGCTTTCTTT
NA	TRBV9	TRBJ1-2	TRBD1	CASRTQGAHKGYGYTF	TGTGCCAGCAGAACACAGGGGGCGCATAAAGGCTATGGCTACACCTTC
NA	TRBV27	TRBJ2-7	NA	CASSATGTHEQYF	TGTGCCAGCAGTGCAACAGGGACCCACGAGCAGTACTTC
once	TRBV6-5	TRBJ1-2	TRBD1	CASKFGQGNYGYTF	TGTGCCAGCAAATTCGGACAGGGGAACTATGGCTACACCTTC
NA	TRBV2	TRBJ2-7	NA	CASSVGPSGEQYF	TGTGCCAGCAGTGTGGGGCCCTCTGGAGAGCAGTACTTC
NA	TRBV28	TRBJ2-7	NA	CASRARGKSYEQYF	TGTGCCAGCAGGGCCAGGGGAAAGTCCTACGAGCAGTACTTC
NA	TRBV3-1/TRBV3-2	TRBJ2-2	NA	CASSQDVPRYTGELFF	TGTGCCAGCAGCCAAGATGTTCCCAGATACACCGGGGAGCTGTTTTTT
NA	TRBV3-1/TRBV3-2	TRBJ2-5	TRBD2	CASSLTSPLGETQYF	TGTGCCAGCAGCCTGACTAGCCCATTGGGGGAGACCCAGTACTTC
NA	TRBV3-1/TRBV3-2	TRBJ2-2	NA	CASSQASSRSTGELFF	TGTGCCAGCAGCCAAGCCTCTAGCCGAAGCACCGGGGAGCTGTTTTTT
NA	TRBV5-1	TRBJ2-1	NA	CASSQVSYNEQFF	TGCGCCAGCAGCCAGGTATCCTACAATGAGCAGTTCTTC
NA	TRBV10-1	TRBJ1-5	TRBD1	CAGRQGRDQPQHF	TGCGCCGGACGACAGGGGAGGGATCAGCCCCAGCATTTT
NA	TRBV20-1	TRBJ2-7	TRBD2	CSASLSGRVLEQYF	TGCAGTGCTAGTCTTAGCGGGAGGGTTCTCGAGCAGTACTTC
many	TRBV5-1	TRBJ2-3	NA	CASSLFPSASTDTQYF	TGCGCCAGCAGCTTGTTCCCTAGCGCAAGCACAGATACGCAGTATTTT
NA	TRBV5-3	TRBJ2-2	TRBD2	CARSHTSGRADGELFF	TGTGCCAGAAGCCATACTAGCGGGAGGGCCGACGGGGAGCTGTTTTTT
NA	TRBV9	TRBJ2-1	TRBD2	CASSILAGASLELHEQFF	TGTGCCAGCAGTATACTAGCGGGAGCCTCTTTGGAACTACATGAGCAGTTCTTC
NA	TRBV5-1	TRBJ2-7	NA	CASSLVGSGPYEQYF	TGCGCCAGCAGCTTGGTTGGTTCAGGCCCCTACGAGCAGTACTTC
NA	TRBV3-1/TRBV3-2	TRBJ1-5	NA	CASRQGLNSNQPQHF	TGTGCCAGCAGGCAGGGACTTAATAGCAATCAGCCCCAGCATTTT
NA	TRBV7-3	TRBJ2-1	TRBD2	CASSLTRLAGRSYNEQFF	TGTGCCAGCAGCTTAACTCGGCTAGCGGGCCGCTCCTACAATGAGCAGTTCTTC